Below are 22 T cell receptor beta chains sequenced from a single sample in a study of chemoradiotherapy in HPV16-positive cancers. This table comes from immunoSEQ multiplex PCR, and its TCRdb copy is limited to in-frame clones, with some not included. The sample holds approximately 11,000 clones, 86% seen once. The sample here was blood, taken from a patient who underwent chemoradiotherapy. Receptors originate from a human donor with HPV-associated anogenital cancer.

The chain carries TRBV9 and TRBJ1-1; TRBD1 might be the D (6 bases). Germline V gene lookup returns CDR1 SGDLS and CDR2 YYNGEE. Trimming removed 2 bases from V and 0 bases from J, with 14 bases in between. This CDR3 contains 16 residues. The CDR3 DNA reads TGTGCCAGCAGCGTTTGGGACACCGGTATGAACACTGAAGCTTTCTTT. Residues: CASSVWDTGMNTEAFF.

The chain recombines TRBV6-5 with TRBJ2-2; TRBD2 agrees at 10 bases. This CDR3 is built from 12 residues. V was clipped by 10 bases and J by 6 bases; unmatched bases: 2. Germline CDR1 reads MNHEY; CDR2 reads SVGAGI. CDR3 bases: TGTGCCACCGGGACTAGCGCCGGGGAGCTGTTTTTT. Protein: CATGTSAGELFF.

This chain joins TRBV28 and TRBJ2-1; D unresolved. The germline V and J ends were trimmed by 4 bases and 0 bases, with 7 bases remaining between them. The germline CDR1 and CDR2 sequences are MDHEN and SYDVKM. This CDR3 is 14 amino acids long. The DNA of the CDR3 is TGTGCCAGCAGTTCAGAGAACTCCTACAATGAGCAGTTCTTC. Translated: CASSSENSYNEQFF. The entire variable domain, with the rest obtained from reference TRBV28 and TRBJ2-1, is as follows: DVKVTQSSRYLVKRTGEKVFLECVQDMDHENMFWYRQDPGLGLRLIYFSYDVKMKEKGDIPEGYSVSREKKERFSLILESASTNQTSMYLCASSSENSYNEQFFGPGTRLTVL.

The rearrangement joins TRBV7-8 to TRBJ2-5; unclear D gene. V was trimmed by 1 base and J by 5 bases, leaving 5 bases between them. The germline V gene encodes CDR1 SGHVS and CDR2 FQNEAQ. This CDR3 is built from 12 residues. The CDR3 here is CASSLGWETQYF. The DNA for the CDR3 is TGTGCCAGCAGCTTAGGCTGGGAGACCCAGTACTTC.

The chain carries TRBV4-3 and TRBJ1-1, with 10 bases aligning to TRBD1. In germline, CDR1 is LGHNA, CDR2 YSLEER. The CDR3 covers 16 residues. Losses at the gene ends were 2 bases for V and 1 base for J; bases not matched to a gene: 4. The CDR3 spells CASSQTGQGRNTEAFF. CDR3 coding DNA: TGCGCCAGCAGCCAAACGGGACAGGGGAGGAACACTGAAGCTTTCTTT.

This chain uses TRBV19 with TRBJ2-3; a weak D match, TRBD2 (5 bases). V lost 4 bases and J 2 bases, leaving 10 bases between the germline ends. This CDR3 has 14 amino acids. Per germline, CDR1 LNHDA and CDR2 SQIVND (reference sequence). CDR3 coding DNA: TGTGCCAGTAGTAATATCGGGGTCACAGATACGCAGTATTTT. As protein: CASSNIGVTDTQYF.

This chain connects TRBV5-6 to TRBJ2-5; 7 nucleotides align to TRBD1. There are 14 residues in the CDR3. Trimming took 4 bases from V and 5 from J; bases not matched to a gene: 8. The germline V gene encodes CDR1 SGHDT and CDR2 YYEEEE. The DNA of the CDR3 is TGTGCCAGCAGCCTAGGGGGCGGCGGGGAGACCCAGTACTTC. This gives the protein CASSLGGGGETQYF.

This clone has only a few counts. The V gene is TRBV7-6, the J gene TRBJ2-1; maybe TRBD1 (6 bases). Germline CDR1 reads SGHVS; CDR2 reads FNYEAQ. V was shortened by 1 base and J by 5 bases, with 21 bases between the two germline ends. CDR3 length: 18 amino acids. The CDR3 reads CASSLGAYSGTKDNEQFF. The CDR3 DNA sequence: TGTGCCAGCAGCTTAGGGGCCTACTCCGGGACAAAGGACAATGAGCAGTTCTTC.

There are a few counts of this clone. This sequence joins TRBV4-1 and TRBJ2-4; D ambiguous. The CDR3 spans 16 residues. Germline lookup yields CDR1 MGHRA and CDR2 YSYEKL. The germline V and J ends were trimmed by 5 bases and 0 bases, with 14 bases remaining between them. The CDR3 sequence: CASSDRPPLAKNIQYF. The DNA for the CDR3 is TGCGCCAGCAGCGACCGACCGCCTCTAGCCAAAAACATTCAGTACTTC.

The chain joins TRBV11-2 to TRBJ2-5, with 11 bases fitting TRBD1. The CDR3 extends over 16 amino acids. With 5 bases clipped from V and 2 bases from J, the junction kept 7 bases outside the gene matches. Germline CDR1 and CDR2: SGHAT and FQNNGV. The CDR3 DNA reads TGTGCCAGCAGCCCCGGACAGGGGGCGCCTCAAGAGACCCAGTACTTC. Its protein product is CASSPGQGAPQETQYF.

The chain links TRBV7-6 to TRBJ2-5; D gene ambiguous. The V gene lost 4 bases and the J gene lost 2 bases, with 14 bases spanning the gap. Per germline, CDR1 SGHVS and CDR2 FNYEAQ. This CDR3 contains 15 residues. CDR3 coding DNA: TGTGCCAGCAGCTCATCCGCGGCGACACAAGAGACCCAGTACTTC. Translated: CASSSSAATQETQYF.

The V and J genes are TRBV4-1 and TRBJ2-3, with D perhaps TRBD2 (6 bases). Trimming removed 4 bases from V and 5 bases from J, with 16 bases in between. This CDR3 comprises 15 residues. CDR1 is MGHRA and CDR2 is YSYEKL in the germline V gene. The CDR3 region is CASSPLAGEIDTQYF. The CDR3, as DNA: TGCGCCAGCAGCCCACTAGCTGGGGAAATAGATACGCAGTATTTT.

The chain employs TRBV6-5 and TRBJ1-5; possible D gene TRBD1, 6 bases. From germline, CDR1 is MNHEY and CDR2 SVGAGI. The CDR3 is 15 amino acids. Deletions cut 0 bases from V and 3 bases from J, with 9 bases between. CDR3 coding DNA: TGTGCCAGCAGTTACTCAGGGGGTAACAATCAGCCCCAGCATTTT. This codes for CASSYSGGNNQPQHF.

V gene TRBV15 combines with J gene TRBJ2-2; D might be TRBD1 (5 bases). The CDR3 contains 15 residues. The germline V gene has CDR1 LNHNV and CDR2 YYDKDF (reference sequence). With 5 bases removed from V and 0 bases from J, the gap between germline ends came to 10 bases. CDR3 bases: TGTGCCACCAGCTCAGACAGTCCGAACACCGGGGAGCTGTTTTTT. This encodes CATSSDSPNTGELFF.

V gene TRBV5-1 combines with J gene TRBJ1-3; D is uncertain. The germline V gene has CDR1 SGHRS and CDR2 YFSETQ. The CDR3 is made up of 14 amino acids. Trimming removed 1 base from V and 4 bases from J, with 9 bases in between. CDR3 bases: TGCGCCAGCAGCTTGACGTCCGCCGGAAACACCATATATTTT. Protein: CASSLTSAGNTIYF. Full variable domain (rest looked up from reference TRBV5-1 and TRBJ1-3): KAGVTQTPRYLIKTRGQQVTLSCSPISGHRSVSWYQQTPGQGLQFLFEYFSETQRNKGNFPGRFSGRQFSNSRSEMNVSTLELGDSALYLCASSLTSAGNTIYFGEGSWLTVV.

The gene calls are TRBV7-8 and TRBJ2-2; D tentatively reads TRBD1 or TRBD2 (6 bases each). Germline V gene lookup returns CDR1 SGHVS and CDR2 FQNEAQ. With 1 base removed from V and 5 bases from J, the gap between germline ends came to 11 bases. The CDR3 contains 15 residues. CDR3 protein: CASSLVQGRTGELFF. CDR3 nucleotide sequence: TGTGCCAGCAGCTTAGTCCAGGGGAGGACCGGGGAGCTGTTTTTT.

The rearrangement links TRBV5-1 to TRBJ2-3; D ambiguous. The V gene lost 4 bases and the J gene lost 2 bases, with 5 bases spanning the gap. This CDR3 is 12 amino acids long. The germline gives CDR1 SGHRS, CDR2 YFSETQ. The CDR3 loop is CASSAVTDTQYF. The DNA for the CDR3 is TGCGCCAGCAGCGCCGTCACAGATACGCAGTATTTT. Full variable domain (rest looked up from reference TRBV5-1 and TRBJ2-3): KAGVTQTPRYLIKTRGQQVTLSCSPISGHRSVSWYQQTPGQGLQFLFEYFSETQRNKGNFPGRFSGRQFSNSRSEMNVSTLELGDSALYLCASSAVTDTQYFGPGTRLTVL.

This clone was observed a few times. V usage is TRBV30 and J usage is TRBJ2-3, with a possible D match to TRBD1 (6 bases). Germline V gene data show CDR1 as GTSNPN and CDR2 as SVGIG (reference sequence). CDR3 size: 13 residues. The ends were cut back, 0 bases at V and 3 bases at J, with 7 bases in the middle. The CDR3 DNA reads TGTGCCTGGAGTGTAGGGGGAACAGATACGCAGTATTTT. Its translation: CAWSVGGTDTQYF.

V and J are TRBV30 and TRBJ1-1; tentative D call: TRBD1 (5 bases). Between the trimmed V and J ends, which lost 4 bases and 5 bases, there was a span of 11 bases. Germline values: CDR1 GTSNPN, CDR2 SVGIG (reference sequence). This CDR3 comprises 12 residues. CDR3 coding DNA: TGTGCCTGGATAAGGGGTAGGACTGAAGCTTTCTTT. Protein product: CAWIRGRTEAFF. Complete variable domain (other parts from reference TRBV30 and TRBJ1-1): SQTIHQWPATLVQPVGSPLSLECTVEGTSNPNLYWYRQAAGRGLQLLFYSVGIGQISSEVPQNLSASRPQDRQFILSSKKLLLSDSGFYLCAWIRGRTEAFFGQGTRLTVV.

V is TRBV29-1 and J is TRBJ1-2; TRBD1 matches 7 bases. This CDR3 region has 13 residues. The germline CDR1 and CDR2 sequences are SQVTM and ANQGSEA. Trimming took 6 bases from V and 4 from J; bases not matched to a gene: 8. The CDR3 sequence is CSVGGQSRYGYTF. DNA of the CDR3: TGCAGCGTGGGGGGACAGAGCCGCTATGGCTACACCTTC.

The chain joins TRBV4-1 to TRBJ2-3; 8 nucleotides match TRBD1. Germline CDR1 and CDR2: MGHRA and YSYEKL. This CDR3 has 17 residues. After removal of 0 bases from V and 0 bases from J, the junction contained 5 bases not matched to a gene. The CDR3 here is CASSQEAGGLSTDTQYF. For the CDR3, the DNA is TGCGCCAGCAGCCAAGAAGCAGGGGGCCTGAGCACAGATACGCAGTATTTT.

The chain uses TRBV13 and TRBJ1-2; D unclear. Trimming removed 4 bases from V and 6 bases from J, with 12 bases in between. The CDR3 loop spans 13 amino acids. The V gene's germline CDR1 is PRHDT and CDR2 FYEKMQ (reference sequence). The CDR3 DNA reads as TGTGCCAGCAGCTACGGAGGGAAAAATGGCTACACCTTC. Protein product: CASSYGGKNGYTF.